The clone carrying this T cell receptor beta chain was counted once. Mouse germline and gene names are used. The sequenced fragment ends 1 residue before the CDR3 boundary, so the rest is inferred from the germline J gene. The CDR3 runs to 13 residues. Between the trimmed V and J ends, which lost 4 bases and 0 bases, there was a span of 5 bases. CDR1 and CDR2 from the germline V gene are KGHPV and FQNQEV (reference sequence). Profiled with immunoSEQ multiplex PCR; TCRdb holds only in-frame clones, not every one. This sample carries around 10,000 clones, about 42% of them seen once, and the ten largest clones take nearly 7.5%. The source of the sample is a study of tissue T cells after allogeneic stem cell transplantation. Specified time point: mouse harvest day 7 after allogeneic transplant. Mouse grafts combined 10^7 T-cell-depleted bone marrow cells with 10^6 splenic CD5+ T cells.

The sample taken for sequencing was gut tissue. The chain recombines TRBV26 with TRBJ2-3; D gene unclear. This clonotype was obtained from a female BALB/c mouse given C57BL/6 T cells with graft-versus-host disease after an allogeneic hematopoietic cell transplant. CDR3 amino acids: CASSPDSAETLYF. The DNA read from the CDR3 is TGTGCCAGCAGTCCGGACAGTGCAGAAACGCTGTAT.